A single sample gave rise to the 30 T cell receptor beta chains below, sequenced in a study of technical replicates of blood from a handful of donors (dated by TCRdb to 2016 to 2017). The library was generated by the immunoSEQ multiplex PCR assay. TCRdb holds this immuneACCESS table with in-frame rearrangements only. Some clones are missing; in checked studies, unresolved V genes explain under half, and the rest has no known cause. This sample comprises about 14,000 clones, approximately 80% of them detected only once. The top ten clones comprise over 9.5% of the sample. Sample: PBMCs. Source of these receptors: a human donor in good health.

The CDR3 is CASNAGTGNYGYTF. The CDR3 DNA reads as TGTGCCAGTAATGCCGGGACAGGTAACTATGGCTACACCTTC. This sequence joins TRBV19 and TRBJ1-2, with 8 bases that match TRBD1. Trimming cost V 7 bases and J 1 base; bases outside gene matches: 5. Germline V gives CDR1 LNHDA, CDR2 SQIVND (reference sequence). The CDR3 contains 14 residues.

The rearrangement links TRBV4-2 to TRBJ2-1, with 7 bases aligning to TRBD2. V lost 3 bases and J lost 10; bases outside the gene matches: 12. This CDR3 is built from 15 residues. Germline values: CDR1 LGHNA, CDR2 YNFKEQ. CDR3 coding DNA: TGTGCCAGCAGCCACGACCGAGGAGCGGGAAGGGAGCAGTTCTTC. Translation: CASSHDRGAGREQFF.

The chain carries TRBV27 and TRBJ2-1; 8 nucleotides align to TRBD2. Unmatched junction bases numbered 9, after V lost 2 bases and J lost 9 bases. The CDR3 loop spans 15 amino acids. From germline, CDR1 is MNHEY and CDR2 SMNVEV (reference sequence). This chain's CDR3 is CASSLSSGSSIEQFF. As DNA, the CDR3 is TGTGCCAGCAGTTTAAGCAGCGGGAGTTCCATTGAGCAGTTCTTC.

CDR3 sequence: CASSFGSQETQYF. CDR3 DNA: TGTGCCAGCAGCTTTGGTAGCCAGGAGACCCAGTACTTC. The V gene is TRBV11-2, the J gene TRBJ2-5; D is undetermined. The CDR3 covers 13 residues. Germline loops: CDR1 SGHAT, CDR2 FQNNGV. V was cut by 3 bases and J by 5 bases, with 10 bases left in between. Full variable domain (missing parts from reference TRBV11-2 and TRBJ2-5): EAGVAQSPRYKIIEKRQSVAFWCNPISGHATLYWYQQILGQGPKLLIQFQNNGVVDDSQLPKDRFSAERLKGVDSTLKIQPAKLEDSAVYLCASSFGSQETQYFGPGTRLLVL.

The rearrangement joins TRBV19 to TRBJ1-5; D remains unclear. Trimming removed 5 bases at V and 0 bases at J, with 11 bases between. Germline CDR1 reads LNHDA; CDR2 reads SQIVND (reference sequence). This CDR3 spans 15 amino acids. The CDR3, as DNA: TGTGCCAGTAGTGCACTAGTGGATAGCAATCAGCCCCAGCATTTT. Protein product: CASSALVDSNQPQHF.

This clone was seen more than once but under ten times. The chain is built from TRBV7-6 and TRBJ2-7; TRBD2 matches 7 bases. V lost 6 bases and J lost 2; bases outside the gene matches: 10. This CDR3 is 15 amino acids long. CDR1 SGHVS and CDR2 FNYEAQ come from the germline V gene. The chain's CDR3 is CASRGEGTLAYEQYF. DNA for the CDR3: TGTGCCAGCAGGGGGGAGGGGACCCTAGCCTACGAGCAGTACTTC.

V is TRBV5-4 and J is TRBJ2-5; 9 bases line up with TRBD1. Unmatched junction bases numbered 13, after V lost 3 bases and J lost 7 bases. The CDR3 is 16 residues long. Germline V gives CDR1 SGHNT, CDR2 YYREEE (reference sequence). CDR3 DNA: TGTGCCAGCAGCTCGGAGGGCTACAGGGGGCGGGGGACCCAGTACTTC. Protein sequence: CASSSEGYRGRGTQYF.

V usage is TRBV28 and J usage is TRBJ1-5, with TRBD1 as a possible D gene (5 bases). Per the germline V gene, CDR1 is MDHEN and CDR2 is SYDVKM. There are 15 residues in the CDR3. V gave up 4 bases and J gave up 10 bases, with 20 bases separating them. The CDR3 DNA follows: TGTGCCAGCAGTTCCGGGGGGACGGATCTCGTTCCCCAGCATTTT. Its protein product is CASSSGGTDLVPQHF.

This chain's CDR3 is CASSQWTSVNTGELFF. Here the CDR3 DNA reads TGTGCCAGCAGCCAATGGACTAGCGTGAACACCGGGGAGCTGTTTTTT. V usage is TRBV16 and J usage is TRBJ2-2, with 9 bases lining up with TRBD2. The J segment lost 1 base and the V segment lost 1 base, leaving 1 base of the junction unmatched. The V gene's germline CDR1 is KGHSY and CDR2 FQNENV. CDR3 length equals 16 residues.

V usage is TRBV10-3 and J usage is TRBJ2-2, with a weak D call TRBD2 (6 bases). Per the germline V gene, CDR1 is ENHRY and CDR2 is SYGVKD. V lost 11 bases, J lost 2 bases, and 12 bases lay in between. CDR3 size: 13 residues. This CDR3 reads CASRDSNTGELFF. The CDR3 bases are TGTGCCTCCCGGGACTCCAACACCGGGGAGCTGTTTTTT.

J is TRBJ2-1 and V is TRBV27; no clear D gene. V lost 5 bases and J 4 bases, leaving 12 bases between the germline ends. The CDR3 is made up of 14 amino acids. Looked up from germline, CDR1 is MNHEY and CDR2 is SMNVEV (reference sequence). CDR3 protein: CASSISTGYNEQFF. The CDR3, as DNA: TGTGCCAGCAGTATCTCAACTGGTTACAATGAGCAGTTCTTC.

The V and J genes are TRBV7-9 and TRBJ2-7; possible D gene TRBD1, 6 bases. Trimming took 4 bases from V and 0 from J, leaving 19 bases between them. The CDR3 extends over 17 amino acids. From germline, CDR1 is SEHNR and CDR2 FQNEAQ (reference sequence). CDR3 sequence: CASSSHLWTESSYEQYF. For the CDR3, the DNA is TGTGCCAGCAGCTCGCACCTATGGACAGAGAGCTCCTACGAGCAGTACTTC.

This chain joins TRBV7-8 and TRBJ1-2; TRBD1 matches at 9 bases. The trim removed 5 bases at V and 3 bases at J, leaving 13 bases unmatched. Looked up from germline, CDR1 is SGHVS and CDR2 is FQNEAQ. CDR3 length: 17 amino acids. CDR3 bases: TGTGCCAGCAGCCCCCCACCGGGACAGGGAATAGACTATGGCTACACCTTC. It yields the protein CASSPPPGQGIDYGYTF.

The genes are TRBV29-1 and TRBJ1-1; TRBD1 might be the D (5 bases). The CDR3 sequence is 14 residues long. Germline CDR1 is SQVTM and CDR2 is ANQGSEA. Trimming cost V 4 bases and J 5 bases, with 17 bases left between them. The CDR3 DNA reads as TGCAGCGTTGTAGACTGGACAAGGCAGACTGAAGCTTTCTTT. Protein product: CSVVDWTRQTEAFF.

The chain combines TRBV5-1 with TRBJ2-1; 10 positions match TRBD2. The CDR3 has 15 amino acids. Germline V gene sequence: CDR1 SGHRS, CDR2 YFSETQ. Trimming at V came to 0 bases and at J to 16 bases, leaving 13 bases not matched to a gene. CDR3 amino acids: CASSLDGELAGEEFF. The DNA for the CDR3 is TGCGCCAGCAGCTTGGACGGGGAGCTAGCGGGAGAAGAATTCTTC. The variable domain in full, completed from reference TRBV5-1 and TRBJ2-1, reads KAGVTQTPRYLIKTRGQQVTLSCSPISGHRSVSWYQQTPGQGLQFLFEYFSETQRNKGNFPGRFSGRQFSNSRSEMNVSTLELGDSALYLCASSLDGELAGEEFFGPGTRLTVL.

J is TRBJ1-3 and V is TRBV7-6, with TRBD1 matching 7 bases. Germline assignment: CDR1 SGHVS and CDR2 FNYEAQ. The CDR3 totals 14 residues. With V trimmed by 6 bases and J by 2 bases, 4 bases remained unmatched. The CDR3 sequence is CASSAQGAGNTIYF. The CDR3 coding sequence is TGTGCCAGCAGTGCTCAGGGGGCTGGAAACACCATATATTTT.

This clone was found a few times. The genes are TRBV10-3 and TRBJ1-2; 10 positions match TRBD1. The CDR3 loop spans 16 amino acids. Trimming cost V 0 bases and J 7 bases; bases outside gene matches: 8. Germline-derived CDR1 and CDR2 are ENHRY and SYGVKD. In nucleotides, the CDR3 is TGTGCCATCAGTGAGTCCGGAGACAGGGGGCGAGGTGGCTACACCTTC. This gives the protein CAISESGDRGRGGYTF.

The chain is built from TRBV20-1 and TRBJ1-1; unclear D gene. This CDR3 has 10 residues. CDR1 and CDR2 (germline): DFQATT, SNEGSKA (reference sequence). CDR3 nucleotide sequence: TGCAAGGAGCCCGATAAAAAAGCTTTCTTT. It encodes CKEPDKKAFF.

The chain has TRBV10-2 and TRBJ2-1; D may be TRBD1 (5 bases). V gave up 4 bases and J gave up 6 bases, with 10 bases separating them. CDR1 is WSHSY and CDR2 is SAAADI in the germline V gene. The length of the CDR3 is 13 residues. The CDR3: CASSVTGPNEQFF. In nucleotides, the CDR3 is TGCGCCAGCAGTGTTACAGGCCCCAATGAGCAGTTCTTC.

J is TRBJ2-1 and V is TRBV30, with TRBD2 identical over 12 bases. Germline V gene data show CDR1 as GTSNPN and CDR2 as SVGIG (reference sequence). The V and J ends lost 5 bases and 0 bases, in that order; junction bases with no gene match: 17. This CDR3 is 20 amino acids long. As DNA, the CDR3 is TGTGCCTGGCTGGCCGCCGGGACTAGCGGGCTCCAAAGCTCCTACAATGAGCAGTTCTTC. Translating gives CAWLAAGTSGLQSSYNEQFF.

The chain recombines TRBV27 with TRBJ2-1; 10 bases are a match to TRBD1. CDR1 MNHEY and CDR2 SMNVEV come from the germline V gene (reference sequence). V shed 6 bases, J shed 7 bases, and the junction held 9 bases outside the gene matches. The CDR3 spans 15 residues. CDR3 bases: TGTGCCAGCAGCACCGGGACAGGGGACGTTAATGAGCAGTTCTTC. Residues: CASSTGTGDVNEQFF.

V and J are TRBV6-1 and TRBJ2-2; no clear D gene. The CDR3 extends over 14 amino acids. Germline V gene lookup returns CDR1 MNHNS and CDR2 SASEGT. The V gene lost 4 bases and the J gene lost 4 bases, with 10 bases spanning the gap. CDR3 nucleotides: TGTGCCAGCAGTGCCGGGTTCCCCACCGGGGAGCTGTTTTTT. It is translated as CASSAGFPTGELFF.

The chain recombines TRBV14 with TRBJ2-5; D call uncertain. Trimming cost V 0 bases and J 7 bases, with 15 bases left between them. CDR3 length equals 15 residues. From germline, CDR1 is SGHDN and CDR2 FVKESK. This CDR3 is CASSQERSSYGTQYF. As DNA, the CDR3 is TGTGCCAGCAGCCAAGAGCGGAGTAGCTACGGGACCCAGTACTTC.

The chain links TRBV7-8 to TRBJ2-7; 10 nucleotides agree with TRBD1. V shed 5 bases, J shed 2 bases, and the junction held 3 bases outside the gene matches. From germline, CDR1 is SGHVS and CDR2 FQNEAQ. The CDR3 loop spans 14 amino acids. The CDR3 here is CASSGGQGPYEQYF. For the CDR3, the DNA is TGTGCCAGCAGCGGGGGACAGGGGCCCTACGAGCAGTACTTC. The whole variable domain, filled in from reference TRBV7-8 and TRBJ2-7, reads GAGVSQSPRYKVAKRGQDVALRCDPISGHVSLFWYQQALGQGPEFLTYFQNEAQLDKSGLPSDRFFAERPEGSVSTLKIQRTQQEDSAVYLCASSGGQGPYEQYFGPGTRLTVT.

This clone was counted only a few times. The CDR3 is CASNQWAGGTEAFF. In nucleotides, the CDR3 is TGTGCCAGCAACCAATGGGCAGGGGGCACTGAAGCTTTCTTT. The chain uses TRBV7-9 and TRBJ1-1; 7 bases fit TRBD1. Germline CDR1 is SEHNR and CDR2 is FQNEAQ (reference sequence). This CDR3 contains 14 residues. With 7 bases clipped from V and 4 bases from J, the junction kept 9 bases outside the gene matches.

This clone appeared a single time. The rearrangement links TRBV10-2 to TRBJ2-3; no clear D. Per germline, CDR1 WSHSY and CDR2 SAAADI. Trimming shortened V by 3 bases and J by 0 bases, and 7 bases separated the two germline ends. CDR3 size: 14 residues. CDR3 DNA: TGCGCCAGCAGTGACCCAGTTAGCACAGATACGCAGTATTTT. It is translated as CASSDPVSTDTQYF.

The chain combines TRBV28 with TRBJ2-7, with TRBD2 identical over 7 bases. J was trimmed by 4 bases and V by 4 bases; bases with no gene match: 13. The CDR3 length is 16 residues. Germline CDR1 is MDHEN and CDR2 is SYDVKM. CDR3 bases: TGTGCCAGCAGTTCTACCCGCGGGAGAGGGGTTTACGAGCAGTACTTC. Protein: CASSSTRGRGVYEQYF.

This clone was picked up one time. The chain uses TRBV6-5 and TRBJ1-2, with unresolved D. This CDR3 is built from 15 residues. The germline V gene has CDR1 MNHEY and CDR2 SVGAGI. V was pared by 0 bases and J by 1 base, with 9 bases between. Here the CDR3 DNA reads TGTGCCAGCAGTTACTCTCATCAGTTTAACTATGGCTACACCTTC. Translating gives CASSYSHQFNYGYTF.

The V call is TRBV19, the J call TRBJ2-7; maybe TRBD1 (6 bases). The CDR3 loop spans 14 amino acids. V was cut by 6 bases and J by 0 bases, with 12 bases left in between. Germline V gives CDR1 LNHDA, CDR2 SQIVND (reference sequence). This CDR3 is CASRETGISYEQYF. In nucleotides, the CDR3 is TGTGCCAGTAGAGAAACAGGGATCTCCTACGAGCAGTACTTC.

This chain uses TRBV6-6 with TRBJ2-7; D is possibly TRBD1 (6 bases). The germline V gene has CDR1 MNHNY and CDR2 SVGAGI (reference sequence). Trimming shortened V by 6 bases and J by 2 bases, and 11 bases separated the two germline ends. CDR3 length: 13 residues. In nucleotides, the CDR3 is TGTGCCAGCAGAAGGGACACCACCTACGAGCAGTACTTC. It encodes CASRRDTTYEQYF.